The clone carrying this TCR beta chain was observed a few times. The CDR3 has 15 residues. V was trimmed by 1 base and J by 1 base, leaving 11 bases between them. Germline CDR1 is SGHTA and CDR2 is FQGNSA. This entry comes from a study of beta chain features in type 1 diabetes. Every isolated RNA sample was fully reverse transcribed, so sequencing captured expressed TCRB transcripts. Profiled with immunoSEQ multiplex PCR; TCRdb holds only in-frame clones, not every one. The data hold over 120,000 clones, with roughly a tenth observed a single time. Material for sequencing was central memory CD4+ T cells from blood. This sequence joins TRBV7-2 and TRBJ2-7; D is possibly TRBD1 (5 bases). The sequence was obtained from a man younger than 35 in good health. CDR3 bases: TGTGCCAGCAGCTTAGATCCAGGGAATTCCTACGAGCAGTACTTC. It is translated as CASSLDPGNSYEQYF.